This TCR beta chain emerged from a study of cytomegalovirus exposure and HLA in healthy donors. Regarding the study as a whole: The majority of TCR sequences were rare, yet some public TCRs appeared in many donors. Cytomegalovirus-associated TCR beta chains were listed, numbering 150 to 200. Reportedly, TCR beta sequences accurately predicted HLA-A and HLA-B alleles in most subjects.

In the case of this clone: Its matching antigen is unknown. The conserved phenylalanine or tryptophan normally closing the CDR3 is absent here, so this likely arose from a read error. It is unclear where the CDR3 begins or ends on the DNA, so no DNA is shown, and the CDR3 is as TCRdb lists it.

Germline V gene data show CDR1 as SGHRS and CDR2 as YFSETQ. The CDR3 is 13 residues long, counting both termini. The PCR had 60 Vbeta and 13 Jbeta primers. The protocol was immunoSEQ multiplex PCR, while the TCRdb copy is restricted to in-frame clones and leaves out a portion. The data hold about 98,000 clones, with roughly 70% observed a single time. Despite likely unrecorded immune exposures, the donors were nominally healthy at the time of sampling. This sequence joins TRBV5-1 and TRBJ1-1. The receptor's source is a male donor in good health and CMV-seronegative. Sequenced material: PBMCs. The CDR3 reads CASSSPGRPEALL.